This T cell receptor beta chain emerged from a study of T cells in Graves' hyperthyroidism and ophthalmopathy. In this sample, this clonotype turned up many times. What was amplified from RNA transcripts were TCR beta CDR3 regions. The TCR CDR3 was amplified in a first-round RT-PCR using the HTBI primer set. TCRdb itself ran the multiplex PCR reads through MiXCR, one entry per CDR3 protein. The repertoire holds nearly 750,000 distinct CDR3 sequences, with about a third as singletons. The germline CDR1 and CDR2 sequences are SGHDN and FVKESK. The CDR3 covers 13 residues. V lost 3 bases, J lost 7 bases, and 12 bases lay in between.

The sample was blood. This TCR came from a woman between 40 and 50 years old with Graves' hyperthyroidism. The gene calls are TRBV14 and TRBJ1-1; D gene unclear. The CDR3 sequence: CASSQQRGIEAFF. CDR3 sequence (DNA): TGTGCCAGCAGCCAGCAACGAGGTATTGAAGCTTTCTTT.